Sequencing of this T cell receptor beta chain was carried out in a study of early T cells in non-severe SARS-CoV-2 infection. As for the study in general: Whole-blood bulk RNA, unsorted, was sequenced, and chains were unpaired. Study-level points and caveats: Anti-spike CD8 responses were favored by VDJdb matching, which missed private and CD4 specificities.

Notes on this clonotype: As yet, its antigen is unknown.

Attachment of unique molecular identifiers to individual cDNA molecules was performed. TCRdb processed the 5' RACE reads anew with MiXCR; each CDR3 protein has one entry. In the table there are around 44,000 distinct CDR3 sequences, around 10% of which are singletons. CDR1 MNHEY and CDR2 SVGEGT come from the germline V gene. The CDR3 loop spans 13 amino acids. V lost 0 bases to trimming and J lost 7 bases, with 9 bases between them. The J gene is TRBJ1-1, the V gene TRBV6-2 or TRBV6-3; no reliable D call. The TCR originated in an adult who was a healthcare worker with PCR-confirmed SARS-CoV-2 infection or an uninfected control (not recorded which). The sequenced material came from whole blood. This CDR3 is CASSYSRAIEAFF. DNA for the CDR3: TGTGCCAGCAGTTACTCGAGGGCAATTGAAGCTTTCTTT.